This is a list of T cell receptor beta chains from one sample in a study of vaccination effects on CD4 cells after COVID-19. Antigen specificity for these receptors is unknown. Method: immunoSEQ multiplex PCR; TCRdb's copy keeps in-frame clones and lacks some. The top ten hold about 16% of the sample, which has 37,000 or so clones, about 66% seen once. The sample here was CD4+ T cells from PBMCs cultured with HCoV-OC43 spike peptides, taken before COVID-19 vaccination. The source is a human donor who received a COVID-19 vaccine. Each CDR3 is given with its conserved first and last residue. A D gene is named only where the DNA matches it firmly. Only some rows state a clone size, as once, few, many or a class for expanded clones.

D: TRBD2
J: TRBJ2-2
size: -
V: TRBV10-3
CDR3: CAIGLAGSTGELFF
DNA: TGTGCCATCGGGCTAGCGGGTTCCACCGGGGAGCTGTTTTTT

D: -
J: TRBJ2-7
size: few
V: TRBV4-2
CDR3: CASSQEPGDRVEQYF
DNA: TGTGCCAGCAGCCAAGAGCCGGGGGATCGGGTCGAGCAGTACTTC

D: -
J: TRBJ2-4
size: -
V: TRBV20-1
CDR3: CSASVPDIQYF
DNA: TGCAGTGCTAGTGTTCCGGACATTCAGTACTTC

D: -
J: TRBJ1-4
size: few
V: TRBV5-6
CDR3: CASSFREQEKLFF
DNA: TGTGCCAGCAGCTTCCGGGAGCAGGAAAAACTGTTTTTT

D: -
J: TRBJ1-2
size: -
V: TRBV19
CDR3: CASSGRERSYGYTF
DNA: TGTGCCAGTAGTGGCAGGGAGCGATCCTATGGCTACACCTTC

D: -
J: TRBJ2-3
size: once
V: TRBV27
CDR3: CASSLGMVGDTQYF
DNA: TGTGCCAGCAGTTTAGGAATGGTTGGAGATACGCAGTATTTT

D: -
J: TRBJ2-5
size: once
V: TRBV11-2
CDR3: CASSFGGPSETQYF
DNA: TGTGCCAGCAGCTTTGGGGGACCATCAGAGACCCAGTACTTC

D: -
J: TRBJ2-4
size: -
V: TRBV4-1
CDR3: CASSQDGRVANIQYF
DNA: TGCGCCAGCAGCCAAGATGGCAGAGTGGCGAACATTCAGTACTTC

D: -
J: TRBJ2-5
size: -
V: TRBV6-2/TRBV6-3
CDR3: CASSYGTRQETQYF
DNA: TGTGCCAGCAGTTACGGTACACGACAAGAGACCCAGTACTTC

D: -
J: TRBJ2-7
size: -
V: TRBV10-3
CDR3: CAISFGGGHEQYF
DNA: TGTGCCATCTCTTTCGGCGGGGGCCACGAGCAGTACTTC

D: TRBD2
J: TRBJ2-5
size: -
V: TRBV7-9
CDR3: CASSLGLAEQETQYF
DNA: TGTGCCAGCAGCTTAGGGCTAGCGGAACAAGAGACCCAGTACTTC

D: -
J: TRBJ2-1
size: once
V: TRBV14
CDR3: CASSKAREYNEQFF
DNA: TGTGCCAGCAGCAAAGCTAGAGAATACAATGAGCAGTTCTTC

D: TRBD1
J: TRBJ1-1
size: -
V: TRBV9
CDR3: CASSTGQGTEAFF
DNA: TGTGCCAGCAGCACCGGACAGGGAACTGAAGCTTTCTTT

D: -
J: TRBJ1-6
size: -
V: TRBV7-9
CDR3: CASSLEQYNSPLHF
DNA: TGTGCCAGCAGCTTAGAGCAATATAATTCACCCCTCCACTTT

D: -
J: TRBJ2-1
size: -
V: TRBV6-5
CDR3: CASRSGAYNEQFF
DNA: TGTGCCAGCAGGTCGGGGGCCTACAATGAGCAGTTCTTC

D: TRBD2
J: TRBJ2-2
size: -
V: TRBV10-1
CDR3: CASSKAGGTRGTGELFF
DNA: TGCGCCAGCAGTAAAGCGGGAGGAACACGAGGCACCGGGGAGCTGTTTTTT

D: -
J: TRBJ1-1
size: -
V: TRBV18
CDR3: CATGLSGNTEAFF
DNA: TGTGCCACGGGGCTCAGTGGGAACACTGAAGCTTTCTTT

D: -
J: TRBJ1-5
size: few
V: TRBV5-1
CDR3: CASSLDGRNQPQHF
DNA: TGCGCCAGCAGCTTGGACGGTCGCAATCAGCCCCAGCATTTT

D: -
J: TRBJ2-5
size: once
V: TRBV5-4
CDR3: CASSSGSQETQYF
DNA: TGTGCCAGCAGCTCAGGGTCCCAAGAGACCCAGTACTTC

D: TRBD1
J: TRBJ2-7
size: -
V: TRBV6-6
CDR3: CASSYGTGAPLGF
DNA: TGTGCCAGCAGTTACGGGACAGGGGCCCCTCTGGGCTTC

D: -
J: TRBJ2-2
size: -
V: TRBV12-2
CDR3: CASRLTSAGELFF
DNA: TGTGCAAGTCGCCTGACTAGCGCCGGGGAGCTGTTTTTT

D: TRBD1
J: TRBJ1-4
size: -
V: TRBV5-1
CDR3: CASRYSGTGNNEKLFF
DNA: TGCGCCAGCAGATACTCCGGGACAGGGAATAATGAAAAACTGTTTTTT

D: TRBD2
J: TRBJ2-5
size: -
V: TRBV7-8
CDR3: CASIHAPWASGAETQYF
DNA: TGTGCCAGCATCCATGCACCGTGGGCTAGCGGGGCAGAGACCCAGTACTTC

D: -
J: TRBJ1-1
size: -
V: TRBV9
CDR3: CASSLRTANTEAFF
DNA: TGTGCCAGCAGCTTACGGACAGCCAACACTGAAGCTTTCTTT

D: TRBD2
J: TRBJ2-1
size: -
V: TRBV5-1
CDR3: CASKTSGGHEQFF
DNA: TGCGCCAGTAAGACTAGCGGGGGCCATGAGCAGTTCTTC

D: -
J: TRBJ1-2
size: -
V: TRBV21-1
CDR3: CASSKHSRGNYGYTF
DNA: TGTGCCAGCAGCAAACATTCGAGGGGGAACTATGGCTACACCTTC

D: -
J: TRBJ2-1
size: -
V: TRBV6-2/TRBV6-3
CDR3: CASSYSPEYGEQFF
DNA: TGTGCCAGCAGTTATTCTCCCGAGTACGGTGAGCAGTTCTTC

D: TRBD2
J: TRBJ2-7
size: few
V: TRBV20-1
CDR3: CSASLASGSSYEQYF
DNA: TGCAGTGCTAGTTTGGCTAGCGGGAGCTCCTACGAGCAGTACTTC

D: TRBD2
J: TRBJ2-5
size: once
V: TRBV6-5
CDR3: CASRAAGGQETQYF
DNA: TGTGCCAGCCGCGCGGCGGGGGGACAAGAGACCCAGTACTTC

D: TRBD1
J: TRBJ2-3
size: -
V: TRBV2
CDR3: CASSEMTGGSRPQYF
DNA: TGTGCCAGCAGTGAAATGACAGGGGGTTCTCGGCCCCAGTATTTT

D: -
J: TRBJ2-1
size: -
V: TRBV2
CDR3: CASSERKATQFF
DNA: TGTGCCAGCAGTGAAAGGAAAGCGACGCAGTTCTTC

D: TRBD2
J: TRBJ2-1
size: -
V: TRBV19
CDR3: CASSILAGYNEQFF
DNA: TGTGCCAGTAGTATTCTAGCGGGCTACAATGAGCAGTTCTTC

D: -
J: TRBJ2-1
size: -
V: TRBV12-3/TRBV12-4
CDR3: CASSLQALGEQFF
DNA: TGTGCCAGCAGTCTACAGGCCTTGGGGGAGCAGTTCTTC

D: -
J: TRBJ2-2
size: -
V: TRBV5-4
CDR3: CASSPPASTNTGELFF
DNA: TGTGCCAGCAGCCCCCCGGCTAGCACGAACACCGGGGAGCTGTTTTTT

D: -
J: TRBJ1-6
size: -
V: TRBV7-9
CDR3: CASSPRGDGNSPLHF
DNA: TGTGCCAGCAGTCCACGGGGGGACGGGAATTCACCCCTCCACTTT

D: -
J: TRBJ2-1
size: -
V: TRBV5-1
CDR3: CASSLEVSYNEQFF
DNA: TGCGCCAGCAGCTTGGAGGTCAGCTACAATGAGCAGTTCTTC

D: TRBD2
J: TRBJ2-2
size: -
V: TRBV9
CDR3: CASSVGLAGLGELFF
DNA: TGTGCCAGCAGCGTAGGGCTAGCGGGGCTGGGGGAGCTGTTTTTT

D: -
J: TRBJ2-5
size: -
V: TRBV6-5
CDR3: CASFRGPHQETQYF
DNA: TGTGCCAGTTTCAGGGGCCCCCACCAAGAGACCCAGTACTTC

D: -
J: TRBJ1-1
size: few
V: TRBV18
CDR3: CASSRLGNTEAFF
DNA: TGTGCCAGCTCACGTTTAGGGAACACTGAAGCTTTCTTT

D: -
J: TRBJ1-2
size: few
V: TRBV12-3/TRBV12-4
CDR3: CASRAHNYGYTF
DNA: TGTGCCAGCAGGGCCCATAACTATGGCTACACCTTC

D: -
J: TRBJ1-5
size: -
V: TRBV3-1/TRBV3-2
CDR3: CASSHSGISNQPQHF
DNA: TGTGCCAGCAGCCACTCCGGGATTAGCAATCAGCCCCAGCATTTT

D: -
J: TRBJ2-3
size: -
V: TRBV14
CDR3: CASSQEQETDTQYF
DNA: TGTGCCAGCAGCCAAGAACAGGAGACAGATACGCAGTATTTT

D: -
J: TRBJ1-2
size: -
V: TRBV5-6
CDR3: CASSLQSTHYGYTF
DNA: TGTGCCAGCAGCTTGCAGTCAACCCATTATGGCTACACCTTC

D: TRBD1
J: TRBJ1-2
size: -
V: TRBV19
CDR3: CASSDWTTGADGYTF
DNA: TGTGCCAGTAGCGACTGGACGACAGGGGCGGATGGCTACACCTTC

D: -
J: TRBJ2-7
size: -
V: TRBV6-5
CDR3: CASSSVDSYEQYF
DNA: TGTGCCAGCAGTAGCGTCGACTCCTACGAGCAGTACTTC

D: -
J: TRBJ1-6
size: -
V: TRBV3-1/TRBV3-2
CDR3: CASRSPGRRGNSPLHF
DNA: TGTGCCAGCAGATCACCGGGACGCCGGGGGAATTCACCCCTCCACTTT

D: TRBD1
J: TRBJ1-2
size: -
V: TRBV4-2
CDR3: CASSQERDRNYGYTF
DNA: TGTGCCAGCAGCCAAGAGAGGGACAGAAACTATGGCTACACCTTC

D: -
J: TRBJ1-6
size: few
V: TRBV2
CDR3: CATNQGTGGISPLHF
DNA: TGTGCCACCAACCAGGGTACCGGAGGGATTTCACCCCTCCACTTT

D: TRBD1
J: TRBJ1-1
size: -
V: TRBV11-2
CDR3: CASRKGQGLNTEAFF
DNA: TGTGCCAGCAGGAAAGGACAGGGATTGAACACTGAAGCTTTCTTT

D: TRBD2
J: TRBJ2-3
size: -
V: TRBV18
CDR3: CASSPPIGGGTDTQYF
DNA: TGTGCCAGCTCACCCCCGATCGGGGGGGGGACAGATACGCAGTATTTT

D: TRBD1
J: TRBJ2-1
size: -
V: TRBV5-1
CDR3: CASSSGQAHNEQFF
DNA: TGCGCCAGCAGCTCGGGACAGGCACACAATGAGCAGTTCTTC

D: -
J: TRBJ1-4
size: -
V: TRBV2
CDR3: CASRRSADEKLFF
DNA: TGTGCCAGCAGGAGGAGCGCCGATGAAAAACTGTTTTTT

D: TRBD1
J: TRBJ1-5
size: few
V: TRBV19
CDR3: CASAEQGNYQPQHF
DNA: TGTGCCAGTGCTGAACAGGGGAATTATCAGCCCCAGCATTTT

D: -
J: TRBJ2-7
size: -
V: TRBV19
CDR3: CASSMGLPYEQYF
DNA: TGTGCCAGTAGTATGGGTCTGCCCTACGAGCAGTACTTC

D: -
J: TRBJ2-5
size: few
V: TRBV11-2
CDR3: CASSLGQTQYF
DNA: TGTGCCAGCAGCTTAGGGCAGACCCAGTACTTC

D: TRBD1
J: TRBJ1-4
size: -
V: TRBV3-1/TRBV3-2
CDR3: CASSQGEGGDEKLFF
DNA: TGTGCCAGCAGCCAAGGTGAAGGGGGCGACGAAAAACTGTTTTTT

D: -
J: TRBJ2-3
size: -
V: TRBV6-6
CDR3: CASRITDTQYF
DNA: TGTGCCAGCAGAATCACAGATACGCAGTATTTT

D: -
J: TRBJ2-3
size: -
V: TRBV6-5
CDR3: CASSPGRPRTDTQYF
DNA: TGTGCCAGCAGTCCCGGACGTCCCCGCACAGATACGCAGTATTTT

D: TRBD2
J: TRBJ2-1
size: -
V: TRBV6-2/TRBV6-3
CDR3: CASRYGGLAGGDEQFF
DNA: TGTGCCAGCAGATACGGGGGACTAGCGGGGGGTGATGAGCAGTTCTTC